The rows below give T cell receptor beta chains drawn from one sample of a study of Graves' ophthalmopathy and Graves' hyperthyroidism. TCRdb recomputed calls from the multiplex PCR reads with MiXCR, one row per CDR3 protein. The table includes 580,000 or so distinct CDR3 sequences, roughly 40% detected once. The material sequenced was peripheral blood or thyroid tissue (not recorded which). These receptors were collected from an adult man with Graves' hyperthyroidism. CDR3s include the opening cysteine and the closing phenylalanine or tryptophan. D genes are given only for firm matches. Rows give clone size only sometimes, using once, few, many, or a class for an expanded clone.

size,D,J,V,DNA,CDR3
NA,NA,TRBJ1-6,TRBV14,TGTGCCAGCAGCCAAGATGCCAGAAATTCACCCCTCCACTTT,CASSQDARNSPLHF
many,NA,TRBJ2-7,TRBV3-1,TGTGCCAGCAGCCAAGATACTCGGTACGAGCAGTACTTC,CASSQDTRYEQYF
NA,TRBD2,TRBJ2-1,TRBV7-6,TGTGCCAGCAGCTTAAGTGGGGCTAGCGGGAGTGATGAGCAGTTCTTC,CASSLSGASGSDEQFF
NA,TRBD2,TRBJ2-5,TRBV28,TGTGCCAGCGGACTAGCGGGAGAGACCCAGTACTTC,CASGLAGETQYF
few,NA,TRBJ2-3,TRBV5-1,TGCGCCAGCAGCCCGCCGAACGGAGATACGCAGTATTTT,CASSPPNGDTQYF
many,NA,TRBJ1-2,TRBV20-1,TGCAGTGCTAGAGATAACCGGAGGGACTATGGCTACACCTTC,CSARDNRRDYGYTF
many,TRBD1,TRBJ2-7,TRBV12-3/TRBV12-4,TGTGCCAGCAGTTTAGGGGGACAGGGGCACGAGCAGTACTTC,CASSLGGQGHEQYF
few,TRBD1,TRBJ2-4,TRBV20-1,TGCAGTGCCACCCACCGACAGGGGGCGGCCAAAAACATTCAGTACTTC,CSATHRQGAAKNIQYF
NA,NA,TRBJ1-2,TRBV2,TGTGCCAGCAGGAGGGAGACTACAGGGAATGGTGGCTACACCTTC,CASRRETTGNGGYTF
few,TRBD1,TRBJ1-1,TRBV12-3/TRBV12-4,TGTGCCAGCAGTTTTGGGACAGGGGGCGGCACTGAAGCTTTCTTT,CASSFGTGGGTEAFF
NA,TRBD1,TRBJ1-1,TRBV7-8,TGTGCCAGCAGCCTAAGGACAGGGCTGGGCGCTGAAGCTTTCTTT,CASSLRTGLGAEAFF
many,NA,TRBJ2-5,TRBV7-7,TGTGCTAGCAGCTACCGGGAGTCCCCTCAAGAGACCCAGTACTTC,CASSYRESPQETQYF
few,TRBD2,TRBJ2-1,TRBV7-2,TGTGCCAGCAGCTTAACGTCGACTAGCGGGAGAAATGAGCAGTTCTTC,CASSLTSTSGRNEQFF
many,NA,TRBJ2-2,TRBV13,TGTGCCAGCAGCTTAAGGGGACGGGATCTTACCGAGGAGCTGTTTTTT,CASSLRGRDLTEELFF
few,NA,TRBJ2-3,TRBV6-1,TGTGCCAGCAGTTGGGTTAGCGGCGCTAACACAGATACGCAGTATTTT,CASSWVSGANTDTQYF
many,TRBD1,TRBJ1-5,TRBV5-1,TGTGCCAGCAGCCCAGGACAGGGGGGTCAGCCCCAGCATTTT,CASSPGQGGQPQHF
many,TRBD1,TRBJ1-6,TRBV20-1,TGCAGTGCTATCGTACAGGGGGCTAATTCACCCCTCCACTTT,CSAIVQGANSPLHF
many,NA,TRBJ2-5,TRBV2,TGTGCCAGCAGCAGGGAAGAGACCCAGTACTTC,CASSREETQYF
many,TRBD1,TRBJ1-5,TRBV2,TGTGCCAGCAGTGAGGGGACAGAAGATCAGCCCCAGCATTTT,CASSEGTEDQPQHF
NA,NA,TRBJ1-4,TRBV27,TGTGCCAGCAGGTTGGGAGGATGGAATGAAAAACTGTTTTTT,CASRLGGWNEKLFF
NA,TRBD2,TRBJ2-5,TRBV29-1,TGCAGCTTAGAAGGGGTAGCGGGAGGGGGGACCCAGTACTTC,CSLEGVAGGGTQYF
many,NA,TRBJ1-1,TRBV12-3/TRBV12-4,TGTGCCAGCAGTTTTCTCCGGGGGAACACTGAAGCTTTCTTT,CASSFLRGNTEAFF
NA,NA,TRBJ2-3,TRBV29-1,TGCAGCGCCCGTAGGGTTTCTGTCACAGATACGCAGTATTTT,CSARRVSVTDTQYF
few,NA,TRBJ2-2,TRBV19,TGTGCCAGTAGTTCTTATAATCGGCATTTGGCCGGGGAGCTGTTTTTT,CASSSYNRHLAGELFF
many,NA,TRBJ2-6,TRBV20-1,TGCAGTGCGGCATCACCCGGGGCCAACGTCCTGACTTTC,CSAASPGANVLTF
NA,TRBD1,TRBJ2-5,TRBV12-5,TGTGCTAGTGGTTTGGTACAAATCGGATCAGCAGGGGGGACCCAGTACTTC,CASGLVQIGSAGGTQYF
NA,NA,TRBJ2-5,TRBV9,TGTGCCAGCAGTGGCAGCCCCCAAGAGACCCAGTACTTC,CASSGSPQETQYF
NA,NA,TRBJ1-3,TRBV5-1,TGCGCCAGCAGCTTGGCCTCGGACAGAGGAAACACCATATATTTT,CASSLASDRGNTIYF
NA,NA,TRBJ2-3,TRBV10-1,TGCGCCAGCAGTGAGTCGGTAGGAGTAAGCACAGATACGCAGTATTTT,CASSESVGVSTDTQYF
NA,NA,TRBJ2-7,TRBV20-1,TGCAGTGCTAGAGATGGAAGGAGGGAGCAGTACTTC,CSARDGRREQYF
many,NA,TRBJ2-6,TRBV7-7,TGTGCTAGCAGCCCCGCAGGAGGCGACCTGACTTTC,CASSPAGGDLTF
NA,NA,TRBJ2-7,TRBV10-3,TGTGCCAGCAGTTTTCCCCTCGTTGGCGGGGCGACCTACGAGCAGTACTTC,CASSFPLVGGATYEQYF
many,NA,TRBJ1-2,TRBV6-4,TGTGCCAGCAGTGACTCACACAGGTCCCACTATGGCTACACCTTC,CASSDSHRSHYGYTF
NA,TRBD1,TRBJ2-5,TRBV11-2,TGTACCAGCAGCTTGGACAGGGCCTACGGGCAGTACTTC,CTSSLDRAYGQYF
NA,TRBD1,TRBJ1-2,TRBV20-1,TGCAGTGCTGGGGGACAGGGTGCCTATGGCTACACCTTC,CSAGGQGAYGYTF
many,NA,TRBJ1-2,TRBV19,TGTGCCACCAAAAGCCCCCTTCCCGGGACCAACTGGGGCTACACCTTC,CATKSPLPGTNWGYTF
NA,TRBD1,TRBJ1-1,TRBV2,TGTGCCAGCAGTGAGAGGATAGGGGGCTACGCTTTCTTC,CASSERIGGYAFF
many,TRBD1,TRBJ2-5,TRBV11-2,TGTGCCAGCAGCTTAGGGGCCGACAGGGAGGAGACCCAGTACTTC,CASSLGADREETQYF
many,NA,TRBJ2-2,TRBV5-1,TGCGCCAGCAGCTGGGCGAGGGGGGCGAGGTCCGGGGAGCTGTTTTTT,CASSWARGARSGELFF
many,NA,TRBJ1-1,TRBV10-2,TGCGCCAGCAGTGAATCAGGGCTGAACACTGAAGCTTTCTTT,CASSESGLNTEAFF
NA,NA,TRBJ2-6,TRBV19,TGTGCCAGTAGTATCCCTGGGCAGACCTCTGGGGCCAACGTCCTGACTTTC,CASSIPGQTSGANVLTF
many,TRBD1,TRBJ2-5,TRBV7-9,TGTGCCAGCAGATCACAGGGGATTGAGACCCAGTACTTC,CASRSQGIETQYF
many,TRBD1,TRBJ2-7,TRBV7-8,TGTGCCAGCAGCCCGCGACAGGGTGCCTACGAGCAGTACTTC,CASSPRQGAYEQYF
NA,NA,TRBJ2-5,TRBV5-1,TGCGCCAGCATTGGGGAGGTCTATCAGCCCCAGTACTTC,CASIGEVYQPQYF
NA,TRBD1,TRBJ2-6,TRBV7-6,TGTGCCAGCAGCTCGACAGGGGGGAAGTCTGGGGCCAACGTCCTGACTTTC,CASSSTGGKSGANVLTF
NA,NA,TRBJ2-2,TRBV20-1,TGCAGTGCTCCCGACTCGTCGCGCACCGGGGAGCTGTTTTTT,CSAPDSSRTGELFF
many,TRBD1,TRBJ1-5,TRBV12-3/TRBV12-4,TGTGCCAGCAGTCCCTTGGACAGGTTAAATCAGCCCCAGCATTTT,CASSPLDRLNQPQHF
NA,NA,TRBJ1-5,TRBV28,TGTGCCAGCAGACTATCGGGGGGCAATCAGCCCCAGCATTTT,CASRLSGGNQPQHF
NA,NA,TRBJ2-5,TRBV7-2,TGTGCCAGCAGCTTAATCAGGGGACTACAAGAGACCCAGTACTTC,CASSLIRGLQETQYF
NA,NA,TRBJ2-2,TRBV19,TGTGCCAGTAGTATCCTAGGGGCAGACACCGGGGAGCTGTTTTTT,CASSILGADTGELFF
NA,NA,TRBJ2-1,TRBV12-3/TRBV12-4,TGTGCCAGCAGACCGACGGTGTGGGGAAATGAGCAGTTCTTC,CASRPTVWGNEQFF
NA,TRBD2,TRBJ2-5,TRBV9,TGTGCCAGCAATAGCGGGGGGGAGACCCAGTACTTC,CASNSGGETQYF
NA,NA,TRBJ1-6,TRBV30,TGTGCCTGGAGTGTACAGCGTCTGAGCTCCTATAATTCACCCCTCCACTTT,CAWSVQRLSSYNSPLHF
many,NA,TRBJ2-2,TRBV5-8,TGTGCCAGCAGCTTGAGGGGAGGGAACACCGGGGAGCTGTTTTTT,CASSLRGGNTGELFF
NA,TRBD2,TRBJ2-7,TRBV5-6,TGTGCCAGCAGCTTGGCGGTAGCGGGAGTGAGGGAGCAGTACTTC,CASSLAVAGVREQYF